The T cell receptor (beta chain) described here comes from a study of tumour-infiltrating T cells in Burkitt lymphoma. In the study overall: Repertoire clonality predicted overall and progression-free survival.

The V end was cut by 4 bases, the J end by 4 bases, with 19 bases between. The CDR3 is made up of 16 amino acids. The germline V gene has CDR1 SEHNR and CDR2 FQNEAQ (reference sequence). Profiled with immunoSEQ multiplex PCR; TCRdb holds only in-frame clones, not every one. The sample contains roughly 8,500 clones, approximately 60% of which appear only once. Sequences were obtained from tumor tissue. The origin of this receptor is a human donor with diffuse large B-cell lymphoma. The chain couples TRBV7-9 to TRBJ1-2; possibly TRBD1 for D (5 bases). The CDR3 region has the DNA TGTGCCAGCAGCTCTACCCTGGAAGTAGGGGTCTATGGCTACACCTTC. It specifies CASSSTLEVGVYGYTF. The entire variable domain, with the rest obtained from reference TRBV7-9 and TRBJ1-2, is as follows: DTGVSQNPRHKITKRGQNVTFRCDPISEHNRLYWYRQTLGQGPEFLTYFQNEAQLEKSRLLSDRFSAERPKGSFSTLEIQRTEQGDSAMYLCASSSTLEVGVYGYTFGSGTRLTVV.